This entry is about one T cell receptor beta chain. The data are from a study of blood T cell repertoires in COVID-19. Study summary: Acute-phase and convalescent COVID-19 samples originated in the United States, Italy and Spain.

Germline CDR1 and CDR2: LGHNA and YSLEER. Trimming removed 2 bases from V and 2 bases from J, with 19 bases in between. This CDR3 is 17 amino acids long. Sequencing was performed with immunoSEQ multiplex PCR; in TCRdb, only in-frame clones are kept and a portion is missing. The sample shows 200,000 to 300,000 clones, about nine tenths of them seen only once. This clonotype originated in a woman aged 40 to 50 with acute COVID-19. What was sequenced was PBMCs or T cells enriched from blood (not recorded which). J is TRBJ2-7 and V is TRBV4-3; possible D gene TRBD2, 5 bases. The CDR3 is CASSQYSGAGRTYEQYF. CDR3 nucleotides: TGCGCCAGCAGCCAATACAGCGGCGCAGGCCGAACCTACGAGCAGTACTTC.